This T cell receptor (beta chain) originates from a study of beta chain features in type 1 diabetes. The study, taken as a whole, reports: cDNA sequencing could over-represent cells with high TCR expression. Within each of all four CD4+ subsets, Type 1 diabetes patients had TCRB CDR3s that were moderately but significantly shorter.

Of note for this clone: Its specificity is not known.

The sequenced template was cDNA made from the entire isolated RNA. Assay: immunoSEQ multiplex PCR; the TCRdb copy retains only in-frame clones and omits some. The top ten clones hold approximately 0.045% of a sample with 400,000 to 550,000 clones, more than 9.5% of them seen once. There are 14 residues in the CDR3. Trimming took 2 bases from V and 8 from J, leaving 13 bases between them. From germline, CDR1 is PRHDT and CDR2 FYEKMQ (reference sequence). The sequence was collected from a woman aged 18-29 years in good health. The sequenced material came from naive CD4+ T cells from blood. The V call is TRBV13, the J call TRBJ2-1; D may be TRBD1 (6 bases). CDR3 region: CASSLTGNNDEQFF. The CDR3 coding sequence is TGTGCCAGCAGCTTAACAGGGAATAACGATGAGCAGTTCTTC.